This is a list of T cell receptor beta chains from one sample in a study of blood T cell repertoires in COVID-19. TCRdb keeps only in-frame clones here, not all; method: immunoSEQ multiplex PCR. The sample has about 300,000 clones; about 90% are singletons. Sequenced material: PBMCs or T cells enriched from blood (not recorded which). The receptors here all came from a woman aged 45-59 years who had been exposed to COVID-19. Both conserved end residues are trimmed from each CDR3. Fields, in order: V gene, D gene, J gene, clone size, CDR3 protein. D genes are given only for firm matches. Part of the rows lack a size; the others show once, few, many or a class for expanded clones.

V gene: TRBV27; D gene: TRBD1; J gene: TRBJ2-5; clone size: .; CDR3 protein: ASSLFRTGLGETQY
V gene: TRBV27; D gene: .; J gene: TRBJ1-5; clone size: once; CDR3 protein: ASSLAGYHQPQH
V gene: TRBV5-6; D gene: .; J gene: TRBJ2-5; clone size: .; CDR3 protein: ASSIDPMGYETQY
V gene: TRBV5-5; D gene: .; J gene: TRBJ1-1; clone size: .; CDR3 protein: ASSLELPVMNTEAF
V gene: TRBV12-5; D gene: .; J gene: TRBJ1-2; clone size: .; CDR3 protein: ASGLVGDYGYT
V gene: TRBV30; D gene: .; J gene: TRBJ1-6; clone size: .; CDR3 protein: AWSVSGFPSPLH
V gene: TRBV12-2; D gene: .; J gene: TRBJ2-2; clone size: .; CDR3 protein: ASRPETTVGELF
V gene: TRBV24-1; D gene: TRBD2; J gene: TRBJ2-1; clone size: .; CDR3 protein: ATSDRPGLAGYNEQF
V gene: TRBV7-2; D gene: .; J gene: TRBJ2-5; clone size: .; CDR3 protein: ASSSTRGGIRQETQY
V gene: TRBV5-1; D gene: TRBD1; J gene: TRBJ1-1; clone size: .; CDR3 protein: ASRLQGVGDTEAF
V gene: TRBV4-1; D gene: .; J gene: TRBJ1-6; clone size: .; CDR3 protein: ASSPGSPNNSPLH
V gene: TRBV7-8; D gene: .; J gene: TRBJ1-2; clone size: .; CDR3 protein: ASSLGDTGYGYT
V gene: TRBV19; D gene: TRBD2; J gene: TRBJ2-5; clone size: .; CDR3 protein: ASSRKTGGGPQETQY
V gene: TRBV6-1; D gene: .; J gene: TRBJ1-2; clone size: once; CDR3 protein: ASSEDSRRQGYT
V gene: TRBV5-1; D gene: TRBD1; J gene: TRBJ1-5; clone size: .; CDR3 protein: ASSSGTGNGNQPQH
V gene: TRBV18; D gene: .; J gene: TRBJ2-5; clone size: .; CDR3 protein: ASSPNEETQY
V gene: TRBV5-1; D gene: .; J gene: TRBJ2-1; clone size: .; CDR3 protein: ASSLGGGLYNEQF
V gene: TRBV3-1/TRBV3-2; D gene: TRBD2; J gene: TRBJ2-1; clone size: .; CDR3 protein: ASSRTSGGTHNEQF
V gene: TRBV3-1/TRBV3-2; D gene: .; J gene: TRBJ2-3; clone size: .; CDR3 protein: ASSLSTPDTQY
V gene: TRBV10-3; D gene: TRBD1; J gene: TRBJ2-7; clone size: .; CDR3 protein: AISSSTGTYEQY
V gene: TRBV7-9; D gene: .; J gene: TRBJ1-3; clone size: .; CDR3 protein: ASSLVLTTLPSGNTIY
V gene: TRBV6-1; D gene: .; J gene: TRBJ1-5; clone size: .; CDR3 protein: ASSEFRTENQPQH
V gene: TRBV19; D gene: .; J gene: TRBJ1-4; clone size: few; CDR3 protein: ASSIRDASAELF
V gene: TRBV5-1; D gene: TRBD1; J gene: TRBJ2-1; clone size: .; CDR3 protein: ASSLVGTADNEQF
V gene: TRBV14; D gene: TRBD1; J gene: TRBJ1-2; clone size: .; CDR3 protein: ASSQVRGGFYGYT